Given below is one TCR beta chain in context. Its cognate antigen is unknown. The repertoire was sequenced with immunoSEQ multiplex PCR; TCRdb's copy has only in-frame clones and lacks some. This table has 140,000 or so clones, 85% to 90% appearing once. The data belong to a study of cytomegalovirus exposure and HLA in healthy donors. Findings and caveats of the study: Overall, 164 TCR beta chains were annotated as cytomegalovirus-associated.

Germline loops: CDR1 SGHRS, CDR2 YFSETQ. The CDR3 has 13 amino acids. The ends were cut back, 4 bases at V and 5 bases at J, with 12 bases in the middle. This rearrangement joins TRBV5-1 to TRBJ2-5; a weak D match, TRBD2 (5 bases). Sequencing was carried out using PBMCs. This receptor was taken from a woman aged 18 to 35 in good health and CMV-seropositive. The CDR3 DNA is TGCGCCAGCAGCCAGAATAGGGAGGAGACCCAGTACTTC. Translating it yields CASSQNREETQYF.